This T cell receptor (beta chain) is drawn from a study of identical twins. TCRdb itself ran the 5' RACE reads through MiXCR, one entry per CDR3 protein. This table has nearly 900,000 distinct CDR3 sequences, 9% to 15% appearing once. Ten or more counts support this clonotype. The CDR3 contains 16 residues. V lost 0 bases and J 4 bases, leaving 13 bases between the germline ends. Looked up from germline, CDR1 is SGHRS and CDR2 is YFSETQ. This sample also belongs to another study, concerning yellow fever vaccine responses in identical twins.

This sequence originates from a woman between 18 and 29 years old in good health. V and J are TRBV5-1 and TRBJ2-2; maybe TRBD1 (7 bases). What was sequenced was PBMCs. The CDR3, as DNA: TGCGCCAGCAGCTTGGACAGGGGAGGTCTCACCGGGGAGCTGTTTTTT. It specifies CASSLDRGGLTGELFF. Full variable domain (rest looked up from reference TRBV5-1 and TRBJ2-2): KAGVTQTPRYLIKTRGQQVTLSCSPISGHRSVSWYQQTPGQGLQFLFEYFSETQRNKGNFPGRFSGRQFSNSRSEMNVSTLELGDSALYLCASSLDRGGLTGELFFGEGSRLTVL.